The entry below gives a single T cell receptor beta chain sequence along with its context. Its antigen is currently unknown. CDR3 length equals 13 residues. The trim removed 3 bases at V and 10 bases at J, leaving 6 bases unmatched. The germline CDR1 and CDR2 sequences are KGHSH and LQKENI. The sample belongs to a study of cytomegalovirus exposure and HLA in healthy donors. Findings and caveats of the study: Judged likely to be a sequencing artifact was a cluster of highly shared sequence variants. Highest at DRB1 and lowest at HLA-C, TCR association rates differed among HLA loci in a later analysis. As was reported, the classifier diagnosed cytomegalovirus status with high specificity and sensitivity. The HLA-A and HLA-B alleles of most subjects were reportedly predicted accurately from TCR beta sequences.

The PCR used 60 Vbeta and 13 Jbeta primers. The data were produced by immunoSEQ multiplex PCR, yet TCRdb's version contains in-frame clones alone and is incomplete. Seen here are approximately 70,000 clones, approximately 70% observed once, and the top ten hold roughly 9.8%. Material: PBMCs. This chain links TRBV18 with TRBJ2-1; 7 positions match TRBD2. The source is a woman aged 45-59 years in good health and CMV-seropositive. CDR3 bases: TGTGCCAGCTCACCTCTACTAGCGATCGAGCAGTTCTTC. Its protein is CASSPLLAIEQFF.